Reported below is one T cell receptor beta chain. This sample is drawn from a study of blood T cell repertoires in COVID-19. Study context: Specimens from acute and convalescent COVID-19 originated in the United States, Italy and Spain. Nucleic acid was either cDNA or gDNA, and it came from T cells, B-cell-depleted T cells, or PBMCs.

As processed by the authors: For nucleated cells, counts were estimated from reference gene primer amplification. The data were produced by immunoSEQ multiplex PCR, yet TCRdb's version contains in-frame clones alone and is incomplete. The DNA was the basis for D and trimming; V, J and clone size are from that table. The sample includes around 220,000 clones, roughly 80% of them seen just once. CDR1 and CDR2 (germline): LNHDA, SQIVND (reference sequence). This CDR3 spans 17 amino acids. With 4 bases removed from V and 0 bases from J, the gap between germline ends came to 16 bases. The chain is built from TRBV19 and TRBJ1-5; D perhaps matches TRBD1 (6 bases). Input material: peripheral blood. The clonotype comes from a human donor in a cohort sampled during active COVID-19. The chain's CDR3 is CASSKTGVGVSNQPQHF. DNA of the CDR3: TGTGCCAGTAGTAAGACAGGCGTCGGGGTTAGCAATCAGCCCCAGCATTTT.